The next 29 T cell receptor beta chains were all read from a single sample in a study of T cells after yellow fever vaccination. Each CDR3 protein gets one entry after TCRdb re-called the 5' RACE reads with MiXCR. The table has hundreds of thousands of distinct CDR3 sequences, 15% to 20% seen once. The sequencing here drew on PBMCs, taken 15 days after the yellow fever booster vaccination. All receptors derive from a man between 25 and 39 years old who received the YFV17D yellow fever vaccine.

A few counts support this clonotype. The chain uses TRBV21-1 and TRBJ2-7; the DNA was not used to check the table's D call, TRBD1. TRBV21-1 is flagged as a pseudogene. The CDR3 totals 16 residues. The CDR3 here is CASSPLGWSSSYEQYF. The CDR3 bases are TGTGCCAGCAGCCCCCTAGGGTGGTCCTCCTCCTACGAGCAGTACTTC.

The V and J genes are TRBV6-5 and TRBJ2-1; D remains unclear. V was trimmed by 0 bases and J by 9 bases, leaving 12 bases between them. This CDR3 contains 14 residues. Germline-derived CDR1 and CDR2 are MNHEY and SVGAGI. The CDR3 spells CASSYSKALSEQFF. Here the CDR3 DNA reads TGTGCCAGCAGTTACTCGAAAGCGCTCTCTGAGCAGTTCTTC.

This clonotype was observed a few times. V usage is TRBV7-7 and J usage is TRBJ2-7, with D uncertain. The CDR3 consists of 14 residues. Germline loops: CDR1 SSHAT, CDR2 FNYEAQ (reference sequence). V lost 5 bases and J 0 bases, leaving 11 bases between the germline ends. The CDR3 sequence is CASSRDLSSYEQYF. The CDR3, as DNA: TGTGCCAGCAGCCGCGACCTCAGCTCCTACGAGCAGTACTTC.

A few counts support this clonotype. The chain employs TRBV20-1 and TRBJ2-3; 10 bases are a match to TRBD2. The CDR3 sequence is 17 residues long. Trimming cost V 3 bases and J 0 bases; bases outside gene matches: 9. Germline V lookup: CDR1 DFQATT, CDR2 SNEGSKA (reference sequence). CDR3 bases: TGCAGTGCTAGGGGGCTAGCGGGAGTTTTTAGCACAGATACGCAGTATTTT. Translating gives CSARGLAGVFSTDTQYF.

The chain combines TRBV23-1 with TRBJ2-5; 8 positions match TRBD1. TRBV23-1 is an ORF, with its function uncertain. The CDR3 extends over 15 amino acids. V dropped 2 bases and J dropped 4; count of bases not matched to a gene: 6. The CDR3 here is CASSQTQDRGETQYF. The DNA of the CDR3 is TGCGCCAGCAGTCAAACACAAGACAGGGGAGAGACCCAGTACTTC.

In its sample, this clonotype was seen once. This rearrangement joins TRBV24-1 to TRBJ2-1, with TRBD1 matching over 7 bases. There are 16 residues in the CDR3. Per germline, CDR1 KGHDR and CDR2 SFDVKD. J was trimmed by 2 bases and V by 3 bases; bases with no gene match: 6. The CDR3 loop is CATSDRGQRAYNEQFF. CDR3 bases: TGTGCCACCAGTGATCGGGGACAGCGCGCCTACAATGAGCAGTTCTTC.

This clonotype was detected a few times. The chain links TRBV20-1 to TRBJ1-5, with D hard to call. Trimming stripped 5 bases from V and 3 bases from J, with 11 bases between. The length of the CDR3 is 13 residues. Germline V gene data show CDR1 as DFQATT and CDR2 as SNEGSKA (reference sequence). CDR3 in DNA: TGCAGTGCTTCTTTAGGGCCCAATCAGCCCCAGCATTTT. Translating it yields CSASLGPNQPQHF.

V and J are TRBV20-1 and TRBJ2-1; D unclear. Germline V lookup: CDR1 DFQATT, CDR2 SNEGSKA (reference sequence). The CDR3 is 10 amino acids. The CDR3 DNA is TGCACAGCAGGTGACTATGAGCAGTTCTTC. Amino acid sequence: CTAGDYEQFF.

There are a few counts of this clonotype. The genes are TRBV3-1 and TRBJ2-1; perhaps TRBD1 as D (5 bases). V shed 0 bases and J shed 12 bases, with 15 bases lying between them. This CDR3 has 14 residues. The germline V gene has CDR1 LGHDT and CDR2 YNNKEL (reference sequence). The CDR3 bases are TGTGCCAGCAGCCAAGATGTAGTAGCAGGGCGGCAGTTCTTC. It specifies CASSQDVVAGRQFF.

The genes are TRBV5-4 and TRBJ2-7; the D gene is possibly TRBD2 (5 bases). There are 13 residues in the CDR3. CDR1 SGHNT and CDR2 YYREEE come from the germline V gene (reference sequence). With 4 bases removed from V and 7 bases from J, the gap between germline ends came to 15 bases. DNA for the CDR3: TGTGCCAGCAGCCCGACTACGGAAGGGGAGCAGTACTTC. Its protein is CASSPTTEGEQYF.

There are a few counts of this clonotype. This chain connects TRBV4-3 to TRBJ1-2, with D uncertain. The CDR3 is made up of 15 amino acids. CDR1 and CDR2 from the germline V gene are LGHNA and YSLEER. V lost 1 base to trimming and J lost 6 bases, with 15 bases between them. CDR3 sequence: CASSQGGHPGNGYTF. Written as DNA, the CDR3 is TGCGCCAGCAGCCAAGGAGGTCACCCGGGGAATGGCTACACCTTC.

In its sample, this clonotype was seen once. The rearrangement joins TRBV28 to TRBJ1-2; D perhaps matches TRBD1 (6 bases). Germline V lookup: CDR1 MDHEN, CDR2 SYDVKM. There are 13 residues in the CDR3. V was cut by 10 bases and J by 4 bases, with 16 bases left in between. The CDR3 sequence is CATISDSLYGYTF. As DNA, the CDR3 is TGTGCCACGATCTCGGACAGCCTCTATGGCTACACCTTC.

The DNA of the CDR3 is TGTGCCACGAGGATGTCCAGCTATGGCTACACCTTC. Translating it yields CATRMSSYGYTF. The chain is built from TRBV6-5 and TRBJ1-2; no clear D gene. The CDR3 is 12 amino acids. The germline V and J ends were trimmed by 10 bases and 4 bases, with 13 bases remaining between them. The germline V gene encodes CDR1 MNHEY and CDR2 SVGAGI.

The chain recombines TRBV7-2 with TRBJ2-2; 9 bases agree with TRBD2. The length of the CDR3 is 15 residues. Germline V lookup: CDR1 SGHTA, CDR2 FQGNSA. V lost 5 bases to trimming and J lost 8 bases; unmatched junction nucleotides: 9. The CDR3 spells CASSQAQRGAGELFF. The CDR3 DNA reads as TGTGCCAGCAGCCAAGCGCAGCGGGGGGCTGGGGAGCTGTTTTTT.

This chain uses TRBV5-1 with TRBJ2-1; D is ambiguous. CDR3 length: 16 amino acids. Germline V gene sequence: CDR1 SGHRS, CDR2 YFSETQ. V was clipped by 0 bases and J by 1 base, with 11 bases between them. DNA of the CDR3: TGCGCCAGCAGCTTGGCTCTAGATCGTTCCTACAATGAGCAGTTCTTC. Encoded protein: CASSLALDRSYNEQFF. The full variable domain, in which reference TRBV5-1 and TRBJ2-1 provide the parts outside the CDR3, is KAGVTQTPRYLIKTRGQQVTLSCSPISGHRSVSWYQQTPGQGLQFLFEYFSETQRNKGNFPGRFSGRQFSNSRSEMNVSTLELGDSALYLCASSLALDRSYNEQFFGPGTRLTVL.

The chain recombines TRBV7-2 with TRBJ2-2; 10 bases agree with TRBD2. In germline, CDR1 is SGHTA, CDR2 FQGNSA. This CDR3 is 15 amino acids long. V was pared by 5 bases and J by 6 bases, with 6 bases of the junction left unmatched. DNA of the CDR3: TGTGCCAGCAGCCCCAAAGCGGGAGGGCCCGGGGAGCTGTTTTTT. It codes for CASSPKAGGPGELFF. Filled out from reference TRBV7-2 and TRBJ2-2, the complete variable domain reads GAGVSQSPSNKVTEKGKDVELRCDPISGHTALYWYRQSLGQGLEFLIYFQGNSAPDKSGLPSDRFSAERTGGSVSTLTIQRTQQEDSAVYLCASSPKAGGPGELFFGEGSRLTVL.

This chain links TRBV20-1 with TRBJ2-2; D uncertain. V dropped 6 bases and J dropped 6 bases, with 5 bases sitting between them. Germline CDR1 DFQATT, CDR2 SNEGSKA (reference sequence). The CDR3 is 10 residues long. Here the CDR3 reads CSALAGELFF. The CDR3 DNA sequence: TGCAGTGCCCTGGCCGGGGAGCTGTTTTTT.

The chain recombines TRBV11-2 with TRBJ2-1, with a weak D call TRBD2 (6 bases). Deletions cut 2 bases from V and 8 bases from J, with 19 bases between. The length of the CDR3 is 16 residues. CDR1 and CDR2 (germline): SGHAT, FQNNGV. In nucleotides, the CDR3 is TGTGCCAGCAGCTTACAACCGGGACTCCTGACGGATGAGCAGTTCTTC. Translation: CASSLQPGLLTDEQFF.

This chain uses TRBV6-2 or TRBV6-3 with TRBJ2-1, with D possibly being TRBD2 (6 bases). The germline V and J ends were trimmed by 6 bases and 2 bases, with 29 bases remaining between them. CDR1 and CDR2 (germline): MNHEY, SVGEGT. The CDR3 has 20 residues. CDR3 bases: TGTGCCAGCAGCCACTCACTCAGGGACTCCATTCCCTCACCCTACAATGAGCAGTTCTTC. Translation: CASSHSLRDSIPSPYNEQFF.

Here the CDR3 DNA reads TGTGCCAGCAGTTTGGACGGGAACAACTACGAGCAGTACTTC. Encoded protein: CASSLDGNNYEQYF. This rearrangement joins TRBV27 to TRBJ2-7, with a possible D match to TRBD2 (5 bases). Trimming removed 3 bases from V and 3 bases from J, with 12 bases in between. The CDR3 has 14 residues. In germline, CDR1 is MNHEY, CDR2 SMNVEV (reference sequence).

V is TRBV4-3 and J is TRBJ2-3; D possibly uses TRBD1 or TRBD2 (6 bases each). The CDR3 is made up of 15 amino acids. Trimming took 1 base from V and 6 from J, leaving 14 bases between them. Germline V gene data show CDR1 as LGHNA and CDR2 as YSLEER. CDR3 sequence reads: CASSQVAGGVDTQYF. DNA for the CDR3: TGCGCCAGCAGCCAAGTCGCCGGGGGCGTTGATACGCAGTATTTT.

This clonotype has only a few counts. V gene TRBV12-3 or TRBV12-4 combines with J gene TRBJ2-7; 7 bases align to TRBD2. After removal of 1 base from V and 7 bases from J, the junction contained 10 bases not matched to a gene. The CDR3 has 15 amino acids. The CDR3 region has the DNA TGTGCCAGCAGTTTAGAGGGGACTATCCGCTTGGAGCAGTACTTC. This translates into CASSLEGTIRLEQYF.

The genes are TRBV20-1 and TRBJ2-5, with 8 bases aligning to TRBD2. The CDR3 extends over 18 amino acids. CDR1 is DFQATT and CDR2 is SNEGSKA in the germline V gene (reference sequence). V dropped 4 bases and J dropped 3; count of bases not matched to a gene: 19. In nucleotides, the CDR3 is TGCAGTGCTACAACCGGGAGGGGAGGGCCTTGGGGCGAAGAGACCCAGTACTTC. Translation: CSATTGRGGPWGEETQYF.

This clonotype was seen a few times. CDR3 in amino acids: CASSLRRADTQYF. The CDR3 DNA is TGCGCCAGCAGCTTGAGGAGGGCAGATACGCAGTATTTT. The chain has TRBV5-1 and TRBJ2-3; tentatively, D is TRBD2 (6 bases). Trimming cost V 1 base and J 4 bases, with 7 bases left between them. This CDR3 has 13 amino acids. Germline CDR1 and CDR2: SGHRS and YFSETQ. The entire variable domain, with the rest obtained from reference TRBV5-1 and TRBJ2-3, is as follows: KAGVTQTPRYLIKTRGQQVTLSCSPISGHRSVSWYQQTPGQGLQFLFEYFSETQRNKGNFPGRFSGRQFSNSRSEMNVSTLELGDSALYLCASSLRRADTQYFGPGTRLTVL.

This clonotype has only a few counts. The chain combines TRBV5-6 with TRBJ2-2, with D possibly TRBD1 on 5 matching bases. The CDR3 has 14 residues. V lost 4 bases and J lost 8, with 15 bases in between. CDR1 is SGHDT and CDR2 is YYEEEE in the germline V gene. The CDR3 sequence: CASSIGQGLGELFF. CDR3 nucleotide sequence: TGTGCCAGCAGCATCGGGCAGGGATTAGGGGAGCTGTTTTTT.

The V gene is TRBV20-1, the J gene TRBJ2-3; tentatively, D is TRBD1 (6 bases). The CDR3 has 13 residues. The V end lost 2 bases, the J end lost 3 bases, and 9 bases lay between the germline ends. The germline CDR1 and CDR2 sequences are DFQATT and SNEGSKA (reference sequence). The CDR3 loop reads CSARQGWTDTQYF. Written as DNA, the CDR3 is TGCAGTGCTAGACAGGGGTGGACAGATACGCAGTATTTT.

There are a few counts of this clonotype. The J gene is TRBJ2-3, the V gene TRBV12-3 or TRBV12-4; the D is unclear. The CDR3 runs to 17 residues. V lost 5 bases and J lost 1, with 19 bases in between. CDR3 region: CASSIHTRIRGTDTQYF. Here the CDR3 DNA reads TGTGCCAGCAGTATCCACACTCGGATACGTGGCACAGATACGCAGTATTTT.

At least ten counts were recorded for this clonotype. The CDR3 DNA is TGTGCCAGTAGTATTCGGGATGGGCCCTATAATCAGCCCCAGCATTTT. This sequence encodes CASSIRDGPYNQPQHF. This chain links TRBV19 with TRBJ1-5; D not certain. V lost 3 bases to trimming and J lost 4 bases, with 16 bases between them. The germline V gene encodes CDR1 LNHDA and CDR2 SQIVND (reference sequence). This CDR3 region has 16 residues. The entire variable domain, with the rest obtained from reference TRBV19 and TRBJ1-5, is as follows: DGGITQSPKYLFRKEGQNVTLSCEQNLNHDAMYWYRQDPGQGLRLIYYSQIVNDFQKGDIAEGYSVSREKKESFPLTVTSAQKNPTAFYLCASSIRDGPYNQPQHFGDGTRLSIL.

The chain is built from TRBV10-1 and TRBJ2-7, with D perhaps matching TRBD1 (6 bases). CDR1 is WNHNN, CDR2 SYGVQD, per germline (reference sequence). V lost 5 bases and J 3 bases, leaving 20 bases between the germline ends. This CDR3 is 16 amino acids long. The CDR3: CASSTSPRTANYEQYF. As DNA, the CDR3 is TGCGCCAGCAGTACTTCCCCCCGGACAGCTAACTACGAGCAGTACTTC.